These T cell receptor beta chains were read from a single sample in a study of beta chain features in type 1 diabetes. The table came from immunoSEQ multiplex PCR; TCRdb's copy has only in-frame clones and leaves some out. The table has about 470,000 clones, 30% seen once; the top ten hold around 0.065%. The specimen was naive CD4+ T cells from blood. These receptors originate from a man between 18 and 35 years old in good health. CDR3s leave out the opening cysteine and the closing phenylalanine or tryptophan.

v_gene: TRBV30
CDR3aa: AWSTLGATYYEQY

v_gene: TRBV18
CDR3aa: ASSPFRERSYEQY

v_gene: TRBV5-4
CDR3aa: ASSLVGGLADTQY

v_gene: TRBV4-1
CDR3aa: ASSRGLTDQETQY

v_gene: TRBV29-1
CDR3aa: SVTGSPPNTGELF

v_gene: TRBV7-6
CDR3aa: ASSLAGKNTEAF

v_gene: TRBV19
CDR3aa: ASSPMGGSNEQF

v_gene: TRBV21-1
CDR3aa: ASSPDTQY

v_gene: TRBV7-3
CDR3aa: ASSSPGYRHTEAF

v_gene: TRBV28
CDR3aa: ASSNGGFFVQF

v_gene: TRBV5-8
CDR3aa: ASSPMGEATNEKLF

v_gene: TRBV7-3
CDR3aa: ASSLVHTNTGELF

v_gene: TRBV6-1
CDR3aa: ASSEMSGETQY

v_gene: TRBV4-1
CDR3aa: ASSQGDEQY

v_gene: TRBV7-9
CDR3aa: ASSLGATETYEQY

v_gene: TRBV30
CDR3aa: AWSENRGNQPQH

v_gene: TRBV2
CDR3aa: ASSRLGANLNEQF

v_gene: TRBV7-2
CDR3aa: ASSLALGTDTQY

v_gene: TRBV29-1
CDR3aa: SVESRSYNEQF

v_gene: TRBV7-2
CDR3aa: ASRSAGADNEQF

v_gene: TRBV11-2
CDR3aa: ASSRQRATDTQY

v_gene: TRBV6-6
CDR3aa: ASSNPRGAHNEQF

v_gene: TRBV30
CDR3aa: AWSGAVNTEAF

v_gene: TRBV9
CDR3aa: ASSAGLAGTYEQY

v_gene: TRBV6-1
CDR3aa: ASRSGGEAF

v_gene: TRBV30
CDR3aa: ACGHYEQY

v_gene: TRBV29-1
CDR3aa: SVGGPTGNTEAF

v_gene: TRBV14
CDR3aa: ASSPVKGSYNEQF

v_gene: TRBV7-2
CDR3aa: ASSLNPSGSTYTQY

v_gene: TRBV10-3
CDR3aa: AIQGNEREKLF

v_gene: TRBV9
CDR3aa: ASSFGTGTDYEQY